These 25 T cell receptor beta chains share one sample of origin, sequenced in a study of shared clonotypes between healthy human individuals. Assay: immunoSEQ multiplex PCR; the TCRdb copy retains only in-frame clones and omits some. The sample includes a few hundred thousand clones, around 67% of them seen just once. The sample taken for sequencing was memory CD4+ T cells sorted from blood. Described subset: CD45RA-negative fraction. These receptors were taken from a man aged 25 to 40 in good health.

The chain's CDR3 is CASSPDRVYEQYF. The CDR3 DNA is TGTGCCAGCTCCCCGGACAGGGTCTACGAGCAGTACTTC. The gene calls are TRBV18 and TRBJ2-7, with 8 bases identical to TRBD1. V lost 6 bases and J lost 3; bases outside the gene matches: 4. CDR3 length: 13 residues. Germline values: CDR1 KGHSH, CDR2 LQKENI.

In its sample, this clone was seen many times. The chain recombines TRBV7-9 with TRBJ1-4; D is unresolved. CDR1 and CDR2 (germline): SEHNR, FQNEAQ (reference sequence). Trimming removed 5 bases from V and 8 bases from J, with 15 bases in between. There are 14 residues in the CDR3. The CDR3 sequence is CASSATSPWEKLFF. DNA for the CDR3: TGTGCCAGCAGCGCTACTTCTCCGTGGGAAAAACTGTTTTTT.

In its sample, this clone was seen a few times. The chain is built from TRBV2 and TRBJ2-1; D ambiguous. Germline V gives CDR1 SNHLY, CDR2 FYNNEI. The CDR3 is made up of 14 amino acids. Trimming stripped 2 bases from V and 4 bases from J, with 9 bases between. The CDR3, as DNA: TGTGCCAGCAGTGAAATTTCCGAATACAATGAGCAGTTCTTC. As protein: CASSEISEYNEQFF. Supplemented by reference TRBV2 and TRBJ2-1, the full variable domain reads EPEVTQTPSHQVTQMGQEVILRCVPISNHLYFYWYRQILGQKVEFLVSFYNNEISEKSEIFDDQFSVERPDGSNFTLKIRSTKLEDSAMYFCASSEISEYNEQFFGPGTRLTVL.

This rearrangement joins TRBV10-3 to TRBJ2-5; D might be TRBD2 (6 bases). Per germline, CDR1 ENHRY and CDR2 SYGVKD. V was cut by 0 bases and J by 5 bases, with 13 bases left in between. The CDR3 extends over 15 amino acids. The CDR3 sequence: CAISESGTGEETQYF. In DNA form, the CDR3 reads TGTGCCATCAGTGAGTCGGGGACGGGGGAGGAGACCCAGTACTTC.

This sequence joins TRBV2 and TRBJ2-3; 10 positions match TRBD2. With V trimmed by 2 bases and J by 3 bases, 8 bases remained unmatched. The CDR3 sequence is 17 residues long. Germline CDR1 and CDR2: SNHLY and FYNNEI. As DNA, the CDR3 is TGTGCCAGCAGTGAAAGGTCCGGACTAGCGGATACAGATACGCAGTATTTT. It encodes CASSERSGLADTDTQYF.

The CDR3 spells CASSSVALGHIQYF. The CDR3 DNA is TGTGCCAGCAGTTCGGTTGCCTTGGGACACATTCAGTACTTC. The V call is TRBV27, the J call TRBJ2-4, with D tentatively TRBD1 or TRBD2 (5 bases each). The V and J ends lost 4 bases and 8 bases respectively, with 15 bases between them. Germline V gene data show CDR1 as MNHEY and CDR2 as SMNVEV (reference sequence). CDR3 length: 14 amino acids.

Of note for this clone: The same CDR3 also results from other DNA sequences found in this sample. The CDR3 region is CASSLTRGSSYEQYF. The CDR3 bases are TGTGCCAGCAGCTTGACCCGAGGGAGCTCCTACGAGCAGTACTTC. The rearrangement joins TRBV5-4 to TRBJ2-7, with D possibly being TRBD2 (5 bases). The germline CDR1 and CDR2 sequences are SGHNT and YYREEE (reference sequence). This CDR3 has 15 residues. V dropped 1 base and J dropped 0 bases, with 11 bases sitting between them. Together with reference TRBV5-4 and TRBJ2-7, the CDR3 gives the full variable domain: ETGVTQSPTHLIKTRGQQVTLRCSSQSGHNTVSWYQQALGQGPQFIFQYYREEENGRGNFPPRFSGLQFPNYSSELNVNALELDDSALYLCASSLTRGSSYEQYFGPGTRLTVT.

This clone was observed many times. V gene TRBV18 combines with J gene TRBJ1-2; 10 nucleotides match TRBD1. Germline V CDR1 and CDR2: KGHSH, LQKENI. V dropped 3 bases and J dropped 4; count of bases not matched to a gene: 2. The CDR3 has 14 residues. CDR3 region: CASSPGTGAYGYTF. The CDR3 DNA reads TGTGCCAGCTCACCCGGGACAGGGGCCTATGGCTACACCTTC. Based on the CDR3 plus reference TRBV18 and TRBJ1-2, the full variable domain is NAGVMQNPRHLVRRRGQEARLRCSPMKGHSHVYWYRQLPEEGLKFMVYLQKENIIDESGMPKERFSAEFPKEGPSILRIQQVVRGDSAAYFCASSPGTGAYGYTFGSGTRLTVV.

This chain uses TRBV28 with TRBJ2-2; D unresolved. Trimming removed 4 bases from V and 0 bases from J, with 6 bases in between. This CDR3 is built from 14 residues. Germline CDR1 and CDR2: MDHEN and SYDVKM. The CDR3 here is CASSSYTNTGELFF. Written as DNA, the CDR3 is TGTGCCAGCAGTTCATACACGAACACCGGGGAGCTGTTTTTT. Combining the CDR3 with reference TRBV28 and TRBJ2-2 gives the whole variable domain DVKVTQSSRYLVKRTGEKVFLECVQDMDHENMFWYRQDPGLGLRLIYFSYDVKMKEKGDIPEGYSVSREKKERFSLILESASTNQTSMYLCASSSYTNTGELFFGEGSRLTVL.

The chain has TRBV7-2 and TRBJ2-5; D perhaps matches TRBD1 (6 bases). The end of the DNA is better explained by TRBJ2-7, so the J call may be wrong. The V gene's germline CDR1 is SGHTA and CDR2 FQGNSA. This CDR3 region has 14 residues. The CDR3 here is CASSPTTGTYEQYF. The DNA of the CDR3 is TGTGCCAGCAGCCCCACGACAGGAACCTACGAGCAGTACTTC.

The chain joins TRBV18 to TRBJ2-3; D remains ambiguous. Germline lookup yields CDR1 KGHSH and CDR2 LQKENI. CDR3 length: 14 amino acids. V lost 3 bases and J lost 0, with 7 bases in between. This CDR3 is CASSPVASTDTQYF. The CDR3 nucleotides are TGTGCCAGCTCACCGGTAGCCAGCACAGATACGCAGTATTTT. The full variable domain, its missing parts supplied by reference TRBV18 and TRBJ2-3, is NAGVMQNPRHLVRRRGQEARLRCSPMKGHSHVYWYRQLPEEGLKFMVYLQKENIIDESGMPKERFSAEFPKEGPSILRIQQVVRGDSAAYFCASSPVASTDTQYFGPGTRLTVL.

V gene TRBV28 combines with J gene TRBJ2-7; D gene uncertain. CDR3 length equals 14 residues. Germline lookup yields CDR1 MDHEN and CDR2 SYDVKM. Trimming took 5 bases from V and 1 from J, leaving 12 bases between them. The chain's CDR3 is CASSLDNASYEQYF. Written as DNA, the CDR3 is TGTGCCAGCAGTCTCGACAATGCATCCTACGAGCAGTACTTC.

This clone came up many times. This sample also contains other DNA sequences that code for the same CDR3. The rearrangement uses TRBV27 and TRBJ2-3; TRBD2 agrees at 11 bases. CDR3 length: 17 amino acids. J was trimmed by 3 bases and V by 8 bases; bases with no gene match: 13. CDR1 and CDR2 from the germline V gene are MNHEY and SMNVEV (reference sequence). DNA for the CDR3: TGTGCCAGCCGCACTTATAGCGGGAGGGCCAGTACAGATACGCAGTATTTT. Translating gives CASRTYSGRASTDTQYF.

V gene TRBV28 combines with J gene TRBJ2-5; 8 bases are a match to TRBD1. V shed 4 bases, J shed 5 bases, and the junction held 9 bases outside the gene matches. This CDR3 is 15 amino acids long. Germline V gene data show CDR1 as MDHEN and CDR2 as SYDVKM. CDR3 in amino acids: CASSSRTGSGETQYF. The DNA for the CDR3 is TGTGCCAGCAGTTCCAGGACAGGGTCGGGGGAGACCCAGTACTTC.

This clone was found a few times. The gene calls are TRBV7-2 and TRBJ2-3; 8 bases line up with TRBD2. Trimming took 1 base from V and 7 from J; bases not matched to a gene: 7. Germline V gene data show CDR1 as SGHTA and CDR2 as FQGNSA. This CDR3 spans 15 amino acids. CDR3 sequence: CASSLEGREGYTQYF. DNA of the CDR3: TGTGCCAGCAGCTTAGAGGGCCGGGAGGGATATACGCAGTATTTT.

The chain is built from TRBV27 and TRBJ2-7; possibly TRBD2 for D (6 bases). Germline CDR1 MNHEY, CDR2 SMNVEV (reference sequence). Trimming took off 5 bases at V and 3 bases at J, with 17 bases between the two ends. The CDR3 has 15 amino acids. Here the CDR3 reads CASSALAGRFYEQYF. CDR3 coding DNA: TGTGCCAGCAGTGCACTTGCGGGAAGATTCTACGAGCAGTACTTC.

This clone was recorded a few times. The chain employs TRBV5-1 and TRBJ2-7; no clear D gene. V was pared by 0 bases and J by 0 bases, with 7 bases between. The CDR3 has 14 amino acids. CDR1 and CDR2 from the germline V gene are SGHRS and YFSETQ. CDR3 in DNA: TGCGCCAGCAGCTTGGAGGTCAGCTCCTACGAGCAGTACTTC. Protein: CASSLEVSSYEQYF.

The chain has TRBV28 and TRBJ1-2; no clear D gene. The germline V gene has CDR1 MDHEN and CDR2 SYDVKM. Trimming took 6 bases from V and 8 from J, leaving 19 bases between them. This CDR3 region has 14 residues. CDR3 sequence: CASSPLNPLRGYTF. As DNA, the CDR3 is TGTGCCAGCAGCCCTTTAAATCCCCTCAGGGGCTACACCTTC.

This chain links TRBV5-4 with TRBJ1-2; TRBD1 agrees at 8 bases. CDR1 is SGHNT and CDR2 is YYREEE in the germline V gene (reference sequence). The junction had 8 bases not matched to a gene; V was cut back by 4 bases and J by 3 bases. CDR3 length: 15 amino acids. The CDR3 protein is CASSEQTGGDYGYTF. The DNA for the CDR3 is TGTGCCAGCAGCGAACAAACAGGGGGGGACTATGGCTACACCTTC.

V usage is TRBV6-1 and J usage is TRBJ2-3; TRBD1 might be the D (6 bases). The CDR3 totals 13 residues. Germline V gene lookup returns CDR1 MNHNS and CDR2 SASEGT. V lost 4 bases and J 10 bases, leaving 15 bases between the germline ends. CDR3 DNA sequence: TGTGCCAGCAGTGCAGTCGACAGGACCGCGCAGTATTTT. This gives the protein CASSAVDRTAQYF.

The table lists this clone with a few counts. This rearrangement joins TRBV29-1 to TRBJ1-6; possible D gene TRBD1, 5 bases. The CDR3 contains 13 residues. With 6 bases removed from V and 7 bases from J, the gap between germline ends came to 13 bases. CDR1 is SQVTM and CDR2 is ANQGSEA in the germline V gene. The CDR3 loop reads CSVSSGGNSPLHF. Here the CDR3 DNA reads TGCAGCGTCTCCTCCGGGGGAAATTCACCCCTCCACTTT.

V usage is TRBV11-2 and J usage is TRBJ1-4, with a possible D match to TRBD1 (6 bases). This CDR3 contains 14 residues. V was trimmed by 3 bases and J by 5 bases, leaving 10 bases between them. Germline V gene lookup returns CDR1 SGHAT and CDR2 FQNNGV. CDR3 amino acids: CASSFFQGNEKLFF. As DNA, the CDR3 is TGTGCCAGCAGCTTTTTCCAGGGGAATGAAAAACTGTTTTTT. Full variable domain (outside the CDR3, taken from reference TRBV11-2 and TRBJ1-4): EAGVAQSPRYKIIEKRQSVAFWCNPISGHATLYWYQQILGQGPKLLIQFQNNGVVDDSQLPKDRFSAERLKGVDSTLKIQPAKLEDSAVYLCASSFFQGNEKLFFGSGTQLSVL.

The chain is built from TRBV5-4 and TRBJ2-2; the D is unclear. The CDR3 is made up of 14 amino acids. Trimming left V 0 bases short and J 4 bases short, with 7 bases between. Per germline, CDR1 SGHNT and CDR2 YYREEE (reference sequence). In DNA form, the CDR3 reads TGTGCCAGCAGCTTGGAGCCCATCACCGGGGAGCTGTTTTTT. It specifies CASSLEPITGELFF.

The chain couples TRBV9 to TRBJ2-2, with 8 nucleotides matching TRBD1. This CDR3 has 13 residues. CDR1 is SGDLS and CDR2 is YYNGEE in the germline V gene. V gave up 7 bases and J gave up 4 bases; unmatched junction bases: 3. In DNA form, the CDR3 reads TGTGCCAGCCAGGGGGCCTCCACCGGGGAGCTGTTTTTT. This translates into CASQGASTGELFF.

This chain connects TRBV28 to TRBJ2-1; tentatively, D is TRBD1 (6 bases). V was pared by 4 bases and J by 0 bases, with 25 bases between. This CDR3 spans 20 amino acids. Looked up from germline, CDR1 is MDHEN and CDR2 is SYDVKM. This chain's CDR3 is CASSSPITGTLLSSYNEQFF. Here the CDR3 DNA reads TGTGCCAGCAGTTCCCCTATTACCGGGACACTTTTAAGCTCCTACAATGAGCAGTTCTTC. The whole variable domain, filled in from reference TRBV28 and TRBJ2-1, reads DVKVTQSSRYLVKRTGEKVFLECVQDMDHENMFWYRQDPGLGLRLIYFSYDVKMKEKGDIPEGYSVSREKKERFSLILESASTNQTSMYLCASSSPITGTLLSSYNEQFFGPGTRLTVL.